Below are 6 T cell receptor beta chains sequenced from a single sample in a study of beta chain features in type 1 diabetes. Study findings and constraints: Shortening that was moderate but significant affected the TCRB CDR3s of Type 1 diabetes patients in all four CD4+ subsets.

Isolated RNA was reverse transcribed in full, so expressed TCRB transcripts were sequenced. Clones were read by immunoSEQ multiplex PCR, and TCRdb kept only the in-frame ones, dropping some. The repertoire includes fewer than 300,000 clones, 11% of them detected once, and over 0.015% sits in the top ten. Their specific antigens are unknown. The specimen sequenced was naive CD4+ T cells from blood. These receptors were taken from a man in his thirties or forties with type 1 diabetes.

There are a few counts of this clone. The V and J genes are TRBV10-3 and TRBJ2-2; TRBD1 might be the D (5 bases). This CDR3 has 12 amino acids. In germline, CDR1 is ENHRY, CDR2 SYGVKD. V was pared by 4 bases and J by 6 bases, with 6 bases between. CDR3 amino acids: CAISVGPGELFF. The CDR3 DNA is TGTGCCATCAGTGTGGGGCCCGGGGAGCTGTTTTTT.

This clone was seen a handful of times. This rearrangement joins TRBV19 to TRBJ2-3; the match to TRBD1 covers 7 bases. V lost 5 bases, J lost 2 bases, and 4 bases stayed unmatched. Germline CDR1 LNHDA, CDR2 SQIVND (reference sequence). This CDR3 has 14 amino acids. The chain's CDR3 is CASSVDRPTDTQYF. The CDR3 coding sequence is TGTGCCAGTAGTGTGGACAGGCCCACAGATACGCAGTATTTT.

V is TRBV19 and J is TRBJ1-2; tentatively, D is TRBD1 (6 bases). The V end lost 5 bases, the J end lost 2 bases, and 15 bases lay between the germline ends. The V gene's germline CDR1 is LNHDA and CDR2 SQIVND (reference sequence). The length of the CDR3 is 15 residues. CDR3 bases: TGTGCCAGTAGTCCGGCGGGGGCGCAGAACTATGGCTACACCTTC. This encodes CASSPAGAQNYGYTF.

The rearrangement joins TRBV19 to TRBJ1-5, with D unresolved. V shed 3 bases and J shed 4 bases, with 10 bases lying between them. Per the germline V gene, CDR1 is LNHDA and CDR2 is SQIVND (reference sequence). The CDR3 is 14 amino acids. CDR3 protein: CASSIVGRNQPQHF. The CDR3 DNA reads as TGTGCCAGTAGTATCGTTGGGAGGAATCAGCCCCAGCATTTT. Together with reference TRBV19 and TRBJ1-5, the CDR3 gives the full variable domain: DGGITQSPKYLFRKEGQNVTLSCEQNLNHDAMYWYRQDPGQGLRLIYYSQIVNDFQKGDIAEGYSVSREKKESFPLTVTSAQKNPTAFYLCASSIVGRNQPQHFGDGTRLSIL.

This clone was observed a few times. This chain uses TRBV30 with TRBJ1-6; D is possibly TRBD1 (5 bases). The CDR3 is 14 amino acids. Germline CDR1 reads GTSNPN; CDR2 reads SVGIG (reference sequence). V was cut by 4 bases and J by 6 bases, with 13 bases left in between. CDR3 sequence: CAWNMDTRNSPLHF. The CDR3 coding sequence is TGTGCCTGGAATATGGACACCCGTAATTCACCCCTCCACTTT.

The rearrangement links TRBV30 to TRBJ1-6; 9 bases agree with TRBD1. The ends lost 4 bases at V and 7 bases at J; junction bases unmatched: 26. This CDR3 is built from 21 residues. CDR1 and CDR2 (germline): GTSNPN, SVGIG (reference sequence). This chain's CDR3 is CAWTSRDRGFEVGSMNSPLHF. As DNA, the CDR3 is TGTGCCTGGACCTCTAGAGACAGGGGGTTTGAGGTGGGGAGTATGAATTCACCCCTCCACTTT.